The subject of this entry is one T cell receptor (beta chain). The antigen is not known. The data belong to a study of shared clonotypes between healthy human individuals. General study results and limits: Sampling involved blood alone; tissue repertoires likely differ.

The authors ran the assay at deep level. As handled by the study authors: From ImmunoSEQ came sequences covering only the junction and carrying no quality scores, so filtering differed. Profiling relied on immunoSEQ multiplex PCR, and the TCRdb table lists in-frame clones only, not all of them. V, J and clone size are taken as reported in that table, and D and trimming were inferred from the DNA itself. The data contain 700,000 or so clones, around 72% of them singletons. The receptor was isolated from a woman in her twenties or thirties in good health. The specimen sequenced was memory CD4+ T cells sorted from blood. The subset was: CD45RA-negative fraction.

CDR3 sequence reads: CASSVTLGDEQFF. CDR3 DNA: TGTGCCAGCAGCGTCACCCTGGGTGATGAGCAGTTCTTC. V is TRBV5-6 and J is TRBJ2-1; D unresolved. Germline loops: CDR1 SGHDT, CDR2 YYEEEE. V dropped 4 bases and J dropped 8 bases, with 13 bases sitting between them. This CDR3 contains 13 residues.